The 20 T cell receptor beta chains below all came from one sample that was sequenced in a study of cytomegalovirus exposure and HLA in healthy donors (dated by TCRdb to 2016 to 2017). Libraries were prepared through the immunoSEQ multiplex PCR assay. For the multiplex PCR, a mixture combining 60 forward primers for TCR Vbeta segments and 13 reverse primers for TCR Jbeta segments was used. What TCRdb holds here is the immuneACCESS table cut down to in-frame rearrangements. Part of the clones is not present; checked against another copy, under half of the missing clones reflect an unresolved V gene, and the others are unexplained. Here the sample has some 270,000 clones; 80% occur a single time. The top ten constitute about 0.3% of the sample. The source material was PBMCs. The receptor source for this set is a girl aged 2-9 years in good health and CMV-seronegative.

This rearrangement joins TRBV7-6 to TRBJ2-7; possible D gene TRBD2, 7 bases. CDR3 length equals 15 residues. Trimming left V 4 bases short and J 5 bases short, with 18 bases between. Germline V gene sequence: CDR1 SGHVS, CDR2 FNYEAQ. The CDR3: CASSSLSPGGDEQYF. CDR3 sequence (DNA): TGTGCCAGCAGCTCCCTCTCTCCGGGGGGCGACGAGCAGTACTTC.

The chain uses TRBV2 and TRBJ2-7, with 8 nucleotides matching TRBD1. The length of the CDR3 is 16 residues. Germline CDR1 reads SNHLY; CDR2 reads FYNNEI. Germline trimming cut 2 bases from V and 3 bases from J; bases unmatched to any gene: 9. CDR3 DNA sequence: TGTGCCAGCAGTGAATGGGCAGGGGGCGAGGGCTACGAGCAGTACTTC. Translated: CASSEWAGGEGYEQYF.

The V call is TRBV6-1, the J call TRBJ2-3; the match to TRBD2 covers 12 bases. Germline CDR1 and CDR2: MNHNS and SASEGT. The CDR3 runs 15 residues. J lost 1 base, V lost 4 bases, and 0 bases had no gene match. This chain's CDR3 is CASSGLAGGTDTQYF. The CDR3 bases are TGTGCCAGCAGTGGACTAGCGGGGGGCACAGATACGCAGTATTTT.

The chain joins TRBV9 to TRBJ2-7; D call uncertain. CDR3 size: 12 residues. V shed 3 bases and J shed 11 bases, with 15 bases lying between them. Germline loops: CDR1 SGDLS, CDR2 YYNGEE. The CDR3 loop is CASSALPGSKYF. CDR3 sequence (DNA): TGTGCCAGCAGCGCCCTCCCAGGCTCGAAGTACTTC. Together with reference TRBV9 and TRBJ2-7, the CDR3 gives the full variable domain: DSGVTQTPKHLITATGQRVTLRCSPRSGDLSVYWYQQSLDQGLQFLIQYYNGEERAKGNILERFSAQQFPDLHSELNLSSLELGDSALYFCASSALPGSKYFGPGTRLTVT.

The chain joins TRBV18 to TRBJ1-1; a possible D gene is TRBD1 (5 bases). The germline V gene encodes CDR1 KGHSH and CDR2 LQKENI. The CDR3 covers 15 residues. Deletions cut 2 bases from V and 4 bases from J, with 14 bases between. CDR3 bases: TGTGCCAGCTCACCAGGGGTCACGGGGGGCACTGAAGCTTTCTTT. The encoded protein is CASSPGVTGGTEAFF.

The rearrangement uses TRBV9 and TRBJ2-6; TRBD1 agrees at 8 bases. Germline V lookup: CDR1 SGDLS, CDR2 YYNGEE. The V and J ends lost 4 bases and 2 bases, in that order; junction bases with no gene match: 5. The CDR3 consists of 16 residues. The CDR3 region is CASSPPTGAGANVLTF. The CDR3 region has the DNA TGTGCCAGCAGCCCCCCGACAGGGGCTGGGGCCAACGTCCTGACTTTC.

The chain is built from TRBV19 and TRBJ2-3; no firm D call. CDR1 and CDR2 from the germline V gene are LNHDA and SQIVND (reference sequence). The CDR3 is made up of 12 amino acids. Deletions cut 4 bases from V and 2 bases from J, with 4 bases between. The CDR3 DNA is TGTGCCAGTAGTACCTTCACAGATACGCAGTATTTT. Translation gives CASSTFTDTQYF.

The CDR3 region has the DNA TGTGCCCGGCGGGGGCGGGAGACCCAGTACTTC. Translation: CARRGRETQYF. The chain combines TRBV7-3 with TRBJ2-5; perhaps TRBD2 as D (7 bases). CDR1 is SGHTA, CDR2 FQGTGA, per germline. This CDR3 has 11 amino acids. Trimming left V 11 bases short and J 5 bases short, with 12 bases between.

Of note for this clone: The same CDR3 also results from other DNA sequences found in this sample. V usage is TRBV5-1 and J usage is TRBJ2-3; no clear D. The germline CDR1 and CDR2 sequences are SGHRS and YFSETQ. This CDR3 spans 13 amino acids. V was pared by 1 base and J by 3 bases, with 6 bases between. In nucleotides, the CDR3 is TGCGCCAGCAGCTTGATTTCAACAGATACGCAGTATTTT. It codes for CASSLISTDTQYF.

The CDR3 nucleotides are TGTGCCAGCAGTGAAGCGGGGGTGGGGGGTGAAAAACTGTTTTTT. Its protein is CASSEAGVGGEKLFF. The chain is built from TRBV6-1 and TRBJ1-4, with D possibly matching TRBD1 (5 bases). Looked up from germline, CDR1 is MNHNS and CDR2 is SASEGT. V lost 0 bases and J 7 bases, leaving 12 bases between the germline ends. The CDR3 spans 15 residues.

V and J are TRBV7-7 and TRBJ2-7, with 7 bases aligning to TRBD1. CDR1 and CDR2 (germline): SSHAT, FNYEAQ (reference sequence). The CDR3 is 14 residues long. J was trimmed by 2 bases and V by 5 bases; bases with no gene match: 6. Written as DNA, the CDR3 is TGTGCCAGCAGCCCAAACAGGGGCGCCTACGAGCAGTACTTC. Translating it yields CASSPNRGAYEQYF. The full variable domain, its missing parts supplied by reference TRBV7-7 and TRBJ2-7, is GAGVSQSPRYKVTKRGQDVTLRCDPISSHATLYWYQQALGQGPEFLTYFNYEAQPDKSGLPSDRFSAERPEGSISTLTIQRTEQRDSAMYRCASSPNRGAYEQYFGPGTRLTVT.

This clone was detected only a few times. This chain joins TRBV10-3 and TRBJ1-1; tentative D call: TRBD1 (6 bases). Germline CDR1 reads ENHRY; CDR2 reads SYGVKD. This CDR3 is 16 amino acids long. V was trimmed by 3 bases and J by 6 bases, leaving 20 bases between them. In DNA form, the CDR3 reads TGTGCCATCAGTGACCCACCGGGACTGGGGGGGCCTGAAGCTTTCTTT. As protein: CAISDPPGLGGPEAFF.

The J gene is TRBJ2-7, the V gene TRBV9; 12 nucleotides match TRBD1. Per the germline V gene, CDR1 is SGDLS and CDR2 is YYNGEE. J gave up 7 bases and V 4 bases, and 9 bases lay outside the gene matches. This CDR3 has 15 amino acids. CDR3 amino acids: CASSPTGTGGIEQYF. For the CDR3, the DNA is TGTGCCAGCAGCCCCACCGGGACAGGGGGCATTGAGCAGTACTTC.

The rearrangement links TRBV4-2 to TRBJ2-7; tentative D call: TRBD2 (5 bases). Looked up from germline, CDR1 is LGHNA and CDR2 is YNFKEQ. The CDR3 length is 16 residues. V dropped 0 bases and J dropped 1 base, with 13 bases sitting between them. CDR3 DNA: TGTGCCAGCAGCCAAGATTCGGGGTTCTCGTCCTACGAGCAGTACTTC. It codes for CASSQDSGFSSYEQYF.

V is TRBV29-1 and J is TRBJ2-1; weak D call: TRBD1 (5 bases). The V gene's germline CDR1 is SQVTM and CDR2 ANQGSEA. V was trimmed by 4 bases and J by 3 bases, leaving 10 bases between them. This CDR3 spans 13 amino acids. CDR3 in amino acids: CSVGGRLYNEQFF. As DNA, the CDR3 is TGCAGCGTTGGGGGCAGACTCTACAATGAGCAGTTCTTC.

The V gene is TRBV2, the J gene TRBJ1-5; possible D gene TRBD1, 5 bases. Germline-derived CDR1 and CDR2 are SNHLY and FYNNEI. This CDR3 has 14 residues. V was cut by 7 bases and J by 3 bases, with 13 bases left in between. The CDR3 bases are TGTGCCAGCAAGGGGTCAGGTTTCAATCAGCCCCAGCATTTT. Amino acids: CASKGSGFNQPQHF.

V is TRBV11-2 and J is TRBJ2-5, with D possibly being TRBD1 (7 bases). CDR3 length: 15 residues. The V gene lost 3 bases and the J gene lost 5 bases, with 16 bases spanning the gap. CDR1 and CDR2 (germline): SGHAT, FQNNGV. CDR3 in amino acids: CASSLEGALWETQYF. CDR3 in DNA: TGTGCCAGCAGCTTGGAGGGGGCTCTATGGGAGACCCAGTACTTC.

This chain connects TRBV15 to TRBJ2-3; 12 nucleotides agree with TRBD2. V was pared by 3 bases and J by 6 bases, with 7 bases of the junction left unmatched. This CDR3 is built from 16 residues. CDR1 is LNHNV, CDR2 YYDKDF, per germline (reference sequence). Here the CDR3 reads CATSSLLAGGPDTQYF. In nucleotides, the CDR3 is TGTGCCACCAGCAGTCTCCTAGCGGGGGGGCCCGATACGCAGTATTTT.

This rearrangement joins TRBV6-5 to TRBJ1-1; the D gene is possibly TRBD1 (6 bases). Germline loops: CDR1 MNHEY, CDR2 SVGAGI. Trimming took off 0 bases at V and 8 bases at J, with 10 bases between the two ends. This CDR3 region has 13 residues. CDR3 bases: TGTGCCAGCAGTTACTCCCCAGGGGCAGAAGCTTTCTTT. Its translation is CASSYSPGAEAFF.

The V call is TRBV27, the J call TRBJ2-1, with D tentatively TRBD2 (6 bases). The V end was cut by 0 bases, the J end by 9 bases, with 6 bases between. Germline CDR1 and CDR2: MNHEY and SMNVEV (reference sequence). The CDR3 has 12 residues. The CDR3 here is CASSLSGGEQFF. CDR3 bases: TGTGCCAGCAGTTTATCGGGGGGTGAGCAGTTCTTC.